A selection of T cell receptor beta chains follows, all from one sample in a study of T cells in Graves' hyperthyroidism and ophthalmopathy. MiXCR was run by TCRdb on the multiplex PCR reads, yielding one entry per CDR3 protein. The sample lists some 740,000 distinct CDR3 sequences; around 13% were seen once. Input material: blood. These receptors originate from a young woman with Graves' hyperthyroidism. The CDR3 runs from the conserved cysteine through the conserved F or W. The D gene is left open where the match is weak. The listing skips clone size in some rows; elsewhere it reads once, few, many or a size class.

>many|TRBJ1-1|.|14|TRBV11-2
CASSSGPFYTEAFF
TGTGCCAGCAGCTCGGGACCGTTCTACACTGAAGCTTTCTTT
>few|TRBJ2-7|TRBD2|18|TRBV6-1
CASRPILAGGPKSYEQYF
TGTGCCAGCAGGCCCATACTAGCGGGAGGGCCTAAATCCTACGAGCAGTACTTC
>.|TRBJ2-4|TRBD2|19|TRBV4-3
CASSQVETSGIGAKNIQYF
TGCGCCAGCAGCCAAGTCGAGACTAGCGGGATCGGAGCCAAAAACATTCAGTACTTC
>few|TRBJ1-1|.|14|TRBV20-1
CSARVGHPNTEAFF
TGCAGTGCTAGAGTTGGGCACCCGAACACTGAAGCTTTCTTT
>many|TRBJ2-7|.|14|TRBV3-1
CASSYTGILGEQYF
TGTGCCAGCAGCTACACGGGGATCCTAGGCGAGCAGTACTTC
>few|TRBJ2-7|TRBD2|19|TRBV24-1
CATSERTSGEQLNSYEQYF
TGTGCCACCAGTGAACGGACTAGCGGGGAGCAGCTCAACTCCTACGAGCAGTACTTC
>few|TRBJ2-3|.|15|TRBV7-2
CASSKWVGEEDTQYF
TGTGCCAGCAGCAAATGGGTGGGAGAGGAAGATACGCAGTATTTT
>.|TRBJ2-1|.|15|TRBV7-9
CASSPPDGFYNEQFF
TGTGCCAGCAGCCCCCCCGACGGGTTTTACAATGAGCAGTTCTTC
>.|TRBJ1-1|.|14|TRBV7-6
CASSLGVEDQYAFF
TGTGCCAGCAGCTTGGGGGTTGAAGACCAATATGCTTTCTTT
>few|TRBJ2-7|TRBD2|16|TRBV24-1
CATSDVLAGAVYEQYF
TGTGCCACCAGTGATGTACTAGCGGGAGCGGTCTACGAGCAGTACTTC
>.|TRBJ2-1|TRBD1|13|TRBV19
CATRTGGYNEQFF
TGTGCCACTAGGACAGGGGGCTACAATGAGCAGTTCTTC
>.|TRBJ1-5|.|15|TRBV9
CASSVEGSSNQPQHF
TGTGCCAGCAGCGTGGAGGGATCCAGCAATCAGCCCCAGCATTTT
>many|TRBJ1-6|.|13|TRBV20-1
CSARSQGGSPLHF
TGCAGTGCTAGATCTCAGGGCGGTTCACCCCTCCACTTT
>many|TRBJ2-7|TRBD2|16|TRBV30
CAWEVASGSRPYEQYF
TGTGCCTGGGAAGTGGCTAGCGGGAGTAGACCCTACGAGCAGTACTTC
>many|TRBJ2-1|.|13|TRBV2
CASGRNSYNEQFF
TGTGCCAGCGGGAGAAACTCCTACAATGAGCAGTTCTTC
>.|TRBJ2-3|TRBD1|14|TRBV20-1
CSASRDRVADTQYF
TGCAGTGCTTCCCGGGACAGGGTCGCAGATACGCAGTATTTT
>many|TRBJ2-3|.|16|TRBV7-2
CASSLVSGTSTDTQYF
TGTGCCAGCAGCTTAGTATCCGGGACTAGCACAGATACGCAGTATTTT
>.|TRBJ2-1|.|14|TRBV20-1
CSGGGIVLGREQFF
TGCAGTGGGGGCGGGATCGTTCTAGGTCGGGAGCAGTTCTTC
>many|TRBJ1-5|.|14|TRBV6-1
CASSQTAFEQPQHF
TGTGCCAGCAGTCAGACCGCGTTCGAGCAGCCCCAGCATTTT
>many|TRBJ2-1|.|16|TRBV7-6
CASSFLGRGAYNEQFF
TGTGCCAGCAGTTTTCTCGGGCGGGGTGCCTACAATGAGCAGTTCTTC
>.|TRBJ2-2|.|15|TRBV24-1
CATSETGINTGELFF
TGTGCCACCAGTGAGACCGGGATCAACACCGGGGAGCTGTTTTTT
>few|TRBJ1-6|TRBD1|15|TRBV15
CATSVDRGEYSPLHF
TGTGCCACCAGCGTGGACAGGGGCGAGTATTCACCCCTCCACTTT
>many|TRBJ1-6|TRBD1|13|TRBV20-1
CSAPTGDNSPLHF
TGCAGTGCTCCGACAGGGGATAATTCACCCCTCCACTTT
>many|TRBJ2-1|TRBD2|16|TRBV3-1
CASSPRLAGGLDEQFF
TGTGCCAGCAGCCCTAGACTAGCGGGAGGACTCGATGAGCAGTTCTTC
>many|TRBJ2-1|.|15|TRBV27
CASSTITYSYNEQFF
TGTGCCAGCAGTACAATAACTTACTCCTACAATGAGCAGTTCTTC
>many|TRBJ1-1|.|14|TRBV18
CASSPRTEFTEAFF
TGTGCCAGCTCACCCCGGACAGAATTCACTGAAGCTTTCTTT
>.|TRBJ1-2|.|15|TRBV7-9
CASSGRLRTNWGYTF
TGTGCCAGCAGCGGACGGCTACGGACCAACTGGGGCTACACCTTC
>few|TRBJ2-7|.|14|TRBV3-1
CASSQPDRNYEQYF
TGTGCCAGCAGCCAACCGGACAGAAACTACGAGCAGTACTTC
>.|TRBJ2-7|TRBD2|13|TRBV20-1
CSVRTSSPYEQYF
TGCAGTGTTAGGACTAGCTCCCCCTACGAGCAGTACTTC
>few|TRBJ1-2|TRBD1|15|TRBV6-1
CASSDTGGSLYGYTF
TGTGCCAGCAGCGATACAGGGGGCTCTTTGTATGGCTACACCTTC
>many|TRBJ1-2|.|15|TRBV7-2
CASSLVTTTLYGYTF
TGTGCCAGCAGCTTAGTGACAACAACACTCTATGGCTACACCTTC
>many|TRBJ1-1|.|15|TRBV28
CASSPRQVSNTEAFF
TGTGCCAGCAGTCCCCGACAGGTATCGAACACTGAAGCTTTCTTT
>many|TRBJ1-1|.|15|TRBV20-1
CSARVYRSLDTEAFF
TGCAGTGCTAGAGTGTACAGGTCGTTGGACACTGAAGCTTTCTTT
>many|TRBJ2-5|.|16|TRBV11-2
CASSPGTGTSSETQYF
TGTGCCAGCAGTCCAGGAACCGGGACCAGTAGCGAGACCCAGTACTTC
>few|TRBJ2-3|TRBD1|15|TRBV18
CASSPLGTEADTQYF
TGTGCCAGCTCACCACTAGGGACAGAAGCAGATACGCAGTATTTT
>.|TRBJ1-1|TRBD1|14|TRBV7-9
CASSLQGADPEAFF
TGTGCCAGCAGCCTACAGGGGGCGGATCCTGAAGCTTTCTTT
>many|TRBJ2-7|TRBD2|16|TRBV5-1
CASSPGLAGGTNEQYF
TGCGCCAGCAGCCCCGGACTAGCGGGAGGAACGAACGAGCAGTACTTC
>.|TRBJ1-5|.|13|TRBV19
CASSINEGQPQHF
TGTGCCAGTAGTATAAACGAGGGACAGCCCCAGCATTTT
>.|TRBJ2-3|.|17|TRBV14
CASSQRPGSLRTDTQYF
TGTGCCAGCAGCCAACGTCCAGGGTCCCTCAGGACAGATACGCAGTATTTT